The rows below give T cell receptor beta chains drawn from one sample of a study of cytomegalovirus exposure and HLA in healthy donors. The protocol was immunoSEQ multiplex PCR, while the TCRdb copy is restricted to in-frame clones and leaves out a portion. Among over 150,000 clones listed, about 80% were seen once. Sequenced sample: PBMCs. Receptors originate from a woman between 40 and 50 years old in good health and CMV-seronegative. Both conserved end residues are part of each CDR3. The D gene is left open where the match is weak. The listing skips clone size in some rows; elsewhere it reads once, few, many or a size class.

abundance	v_gene	j_gene	d_gene	CDR3aa	CDR3nt
NA	TRBV2	TRBJ1-1	NA	CASSDLTDPSVFF	TGTGCCAGCAGCGATTTGACAGACCCTTCGGTTTTCTTT
NA	TRBV10-3	TRBJ2-7	NA	CAISDVEGVGYF	TGTGCCATCAGTGACGTAGAGGGGGTCGGGTACTTC
NA	TRBV5-1	TRBJ1-2	NA	CASSLVHRTLSGYGYTF	TGCGCCAGCAGCTTGGTTCATCGGACTCTCTCTGGGTATGGCTACACCTTC
NA	TRBV21-1	TRBJ2-4	NA	CASPKDLIQGKNIQYF	TGTGCCAGCCCAAAAGACCTCATCCAGGGGAAAAACATTCAGTACTTC
NA	TRBV6-1	TRBJ1-1	NA	CASSEAWVTGAEAFF	TGTGCCAGCAGTGAAGCGTGGGTGACGGGGGCTGAAGCTTTCTTT
NA	TRBV11-3	TRBJ1-2	NA	CASSSETVYGYTF	TGTGCCAGCAGCTCAGAAACGGTTTATGGCTACACCTTC
NA	TRBV7-9	TRBJ2-3	NA	CASSWTGSTDTQYF	TGTGCCAGCAGCTGGACTGGAAGCACAGATACGCAGTATTTT
NA	TRBV29-1	TRBJ1-1	TRBD1	CSVEPPGQGNTEAFF	TGCAGCGTTGAACCACCGGGACAGGGCAACACTGAAGCTTTCTTT
NA	TRBV9	TRBJ1-2	NA	CASSQARVYTF	TGTGCCAGCAGCCAAGCCAGGGTATACACCTTC
NA	TRBV28	TRBJ1-3	NA	CASSPTPENTIYF	TGTGCCAGCAGTCCCACCCCGGAGAACACCATATATTTT
NA	TRBV7-9	TRBJ2-1	NA	CASSPLSWRYNEQFF	TGTGCCAGCAGCCCCCTGAGTTGGAGGTACAATGAGCAGTTCTTC
NA	TRBV11-2	TRBJ2-1	NA	CASSLGGGSYNEQFF	TGTGCCAGCAGCTTGGGAGGTGGGTCCTACAATGAGCAGTTCTTC
NA	TRBV11-2	TRBJ1-1	NA	CASSAGGRPGNTEAFF	TGTGCCAGCAGCGCAGGTGGCAGGCCAGGGAACACTGAAGCTTTCTTT
NA	TRBV5-4	TRBJ1-4	NA	CASSFGGPHEKLFF	TGTGCCAGCAGCTTTGGCGGGCCCCATGAAAAACTGTTTTTT
NA	TRBV6-1	TRBJ1-3	NA	CASSEATWDLGNTIYF	TGTGCCAGCAGTGAAGCGACTTGGGACTTGGGAAACACCATATATTTT
few	TRBV19	TRBJ2-6	NA	CASSMWQGPHVLTF	TGTGCCAGTAGTATGTGGCAGGGTCCTCACGTCCTGACTTTC
NA	TRBV25-1	TRBJ2-1	TRBD1	CASSDSGGWGEQFF	TGTGCCAGCAGTGATTCAGGGGGCTGGGGTGAGCAGTTCTTC
NA	TRBV5-1	TRBJ1-5	NA	CASSFVPGDQPQHF	TGCGCCAGCAGCTTCGTCCCAGGGGACCAGCCCCAGCATTTT
once	TRBV4-2	TRBJ1-2	NA	CASSQVSGGDGYTF	TGTGCCAGCAGCCAAGTATCGGGTGGAGATGGCTACACCTTC
NA	TRBV11-2	TRBJ2-5	TRBD2	CASSFSPAGGGETQYF	TGTGCCAGCAGCTTTTCACCTGCGGGAGGGGGGGAGACCCAGTACTTC
NA	TRBV6-5	TRBJ2-7	TRBD1	CASSPGTGNYEQYF	TGTGCCAGCAGCCCCGGGACAGGAAACTACGAGCAGTACTTC
NA	TRBV30	TRBJ1-5	TRBD1	CAWSTGQGNQPQHF	TGTGCCTGGAGCACTGGACAGGGAAATCAGCCCCAGCATTTT
NA	TRBV7-9	TRBJ2-1	NA	CASSLELRDEQFF	TGTGCCAGCAGCTTAGAGCTCAGGGATGAGCAGTTCTTC
NA	TRBV2	TRBJ1-1	NA	CASSEGQANTEAFF	TGTGCCAGCAGTGAAGGACAGGCGAACACTGAAGCTTTCTTT
NA	TRBV2	TRBJ2-7	TRBD1	CASSPTGGVTYEQYF	TGTGCCAGCAGTCCGACAGGGGGAGTTACCTACGAGCAGTACTTC
NA	TRBV6-6	TRBJ1-4	TRBD1	CASSSQGPTNEKLFF	TGTGCCAGCAGCTCACAGGGGCCAACTAATGAAAAACTGTTTTTT
NA	TRBV28	TRBJ1-2	NA	CASSLWGGGGYTF	TGTGCCAGCAGTTTATGGGGAGGGGGTGGCTACACCTTC
NA	TRBV6-6	TRBJ2-5	TRBD1	CASSWDSQETQYF	TGTGCCAGCAGTTGGGACAGCCAAGAGACCCAGTACTTC
NA	TRBV5-1	TRBJ1-4	NA	CASRETGTNEKLFF	TGCGCCAGCAGGGAGACAGGCACTAATGAAAAACTGTTTTTT
NA	TRBV6-1	TRBJ2-1	TRBD2	CASQFQTSGRIEFF	TGTGCCAGCCAATTCCAGACTAGCGGGAGAATAGAGTTCTTC
NA	TRBV6-5	TRBJ2-7	TRBD2	CASSYGTSGGYEQYF	TGTGCCAGCAGTTACGGGACTAGCGGGGGGTACGAGCAGTACTTC
NA	TRBV28	TRBJ2-7	TRBD2	CASRRSGGSHEQYF	TGTGCCAGCAGACGAAGCGGGGGAAGCCACGAGCAGTACTTC
NA	TRBV10-3	TRBJ2-6	TRBD1	CAISRDSPTSGANVLTF	TGTGCCATCAGCCGGGACAGTCCAACGTCTGGGGCCAACGTCCTGACTTTC
NA	TRBV19	TRBJ2-5	TRBD1	CASSIEVQGAGETQYF	TGTGCCAGTAGTATCGAAGTTCAGGGGGCAGGGGAGACCCAGTACTTC
once	TRBV5-1	TRBJ1-1	NA	CASSLVRQTSNTEAFF	TGCGCCAGCAGCTTGGTTCGACAGACCTCGAACACTGAAGCTTTCTTT
NA	TRBV18	TRBJ1-3	TRBD1	CASSPGQEEGTIYF	TGTGCCAGCTCACCGGGACAGGAGGAAGGCACCATATATTTT
few	TRBV29-1	TRBJ2-7	NA	CSAQSGAAEQYF	TGCAGCGCCCAGAGTGGGGCCGCTGAGCAGTACTTC
few	TRBV9	TRBJ1-1	NA	CASSVDPLGGVNTEAFF	TGTGCCAGCAGCGTGGACCCACTAGGAGGAGTGAACACTGAAGCTTTCTTT
NA	TRBV19	TRBJ1-5	TRBD1	CASSTGQGGRPQHF	TGTGCCAGTAGTACGGGACAGGGCGGGAGGCCCCAGCATTTT
few	TRBV27	TRBJ1-5	TRBD1	CASSPGTGFGQPQHF	TGTGCCAGCAGTCCCGGGACAGGGTTTGGTCAGCCCCAGCATTTT
once	TRBV19	TRBJ2-3	TRBD1	CASSITDRGLGTDTQYF	TGTGCCAGTAGTATAACGGACAGGGGGCTAGGAACAGATACGCAGTATTTT
NA	TRBV5-8	TRBJ1-5	NA	CASSLSGRVNQPQHF	TGTGCCAGCAGCTTGTCGGGCAGGGTAAATCAGCCCCAGCATTTT
NA	TRBV27	TRBJ1-2	TRBD1	CASSAGQGRTNYGYTF	TGTGCCAGCAGTGCCGGACAGGGAAGGACTAACTATGGCTACACCTTC
few	TRBV7-8	TRBJ2-1	NA	CASSLNRRNEQFF	TGTGCCAGCAGCTTAAATCGGAGGAATGAGCAGTTCTTC
NA	TRBV12-5	TRBJ2-7	NA	CASAFGQYYEQYF	TGTGCTAGTGCCTTCGGACAGTACTACGAGCAGTACTTC
NA	TRBV5-6	TRBJ1-2	NA	CASSAIGLLYGYTF	TGTGCCAGCAGCGCCATCGGACTCCTCTATGGCTACACCTTC
NA	TRBV7-8	TRBJ1-5	NA	CASSLWGGVYSNQPQHF	TGTGCCAGCAGCTTATGGGGAGGGGTTTATAGCAATCAGCCCCAGCATTTT
NA	TRBV28	TRBJ1-2	NA	CASSSPPDRSYTF	TGTGCCAGCAGCTCCCCTCCGGACAGAAGCTACACCTTC
NA	TRBV4-1	TRBJ1-5	NA	CASSGGEGQPQHF	TGCGCCAGCAGCGGGGGGGAAGGTCAGCCCCAGCATTTT
NA	TRBV2	TRBJ2-7	NA	CATSPPDRSFDEQYF	TGTGCCACCAGTCCCCCGGACAGATCTTTCGACGAGCAGTACTTC
NA	TRBV5-8	TRBJ2-2	TRBD2	CASTLAGGYTGELFF	TGTGCCAGCACCCTAGCGGGAGGTTACACCGGGGAGCTGTTTTTT
few	TRBV5-3	TRBJ1-3	NA	CARSLSGARGGTIYF	TGTGCCAGAAGCTTAAGCGGGGCTCGCGGTGGTACCATATATTTT
NA	TRBV7-7	TRBJ2-7	TRBD1	CASKLRDSNYEQYF	TGTGCTAGCAAACTCCGGGACAGTAACTACGAGCAGTACTTC
once	TRBV6-5	TRBJ1-2	NA	CASIGSYGYTF	TGTGCCAGCATCGGGTCCTACGGCTACACCTTC
NA	TRBV4-2	TRBJ2-6	NA	CASSQFKAISGANVLTF	TGTGCCAGCAGCCAATTTAAAGCGATCTCTGGGGCCAACGTCCTGACTTTC
NA	TRBV5-1	TRBJ2-7	NA	CASSLSGAYEQYF	TGCGCCAGCAGCTTGTCGGGAGCCTACGAGCAGTACTTC
NA	TRBV27	TRBJ1-1	NA	CASSFWRGVGTEAFF	TGTGCCAGCAGCTTCTGGCGGGGAGTTGGCACTGAAGCTTTCTTT